What follows are 16 T cell receptor beta chains derived from one specimen sequenced in a study of blood T cell repertoires in COVID-19. Libraries were prepared by immunoSEQ multiplex PCR; TCRdb keeps only in-frame clonotypes and omits some of them. This table has about 180,000 clones, approximately 86% appearing once. Sample: peripheral blood. These receptors were collected from a woman aged 25-40 years with active or convalescent COVID-19.

The chain is built from TRBV7-8 and TRBJ1-4; no firm D call. The CDR3 has 15 amino acids. Per the germline V gene, CDR1 is SGHVS and CDR2 is FQNEAQ. Trimming left V 2 bases short and J 0 bases short, with 7 bases between. CDR3 sequence (DNA): TGTGCCAGCAGCTTACGGCGGGCAACTAATGAAAAACTGTTTTTT. Residues: CASSLRRATNEKLFF.

V is TRBV3-1 (or the pseudogene TRBV3-2) and J is TRBJ2-2; 7 bases line up with TRBD1. Germline CDR1 reads LGHDT; CDR2 reads YNNKEL (reference sequence). This CDR3 is 16 amino acids long. With 4 bases clipped from V and 1 base from J, the junction kept 6 bases outside the gene matches. Written as DNA, the CDR3 is TGTGCCAGCAGCCCCTGGACAGGAAGGAACACCGGGGAGCTGTTTTTT. This sequence encodes CASSPWTGRNTGELFF.

The genes are TRBV24-1 and TRBJ2-5; D is ambiguous. Germline V CDR1 and CDR2: KGHDR, SFDVKD. V was pared by 5 bases and J by 4 bases, with 7 bases between. CDR3 size: 12 residues. The CDR3 bases are TGTGCCACCAGTGGTAGCTCAGAGACCCAGTACTTC. As protein: CATSGSSETQYF.

As DNA, the CDR3 is TGTGCCAGCAGGGGACTAGCGGGCTCCGAGCAGTACTTC. This sequence encodes CASRGLAGSEQYF. The rearrangement uses TRBV3-1 (or the pseudogene TRBV3-2) and TRBJ2-7, with 12 bases fitting TRBD2. The CDR3 loop spans 13 amino acids. Germline trimming cut 6 bases from V and 6 bases from J; bases unmatched to any gene: 3. The germline CDR1 and CDR2 sequences are LGHDT and YNNKEL (reference sequence).

The V gene is TRBV5-4, the J gene TRBJ2-5, with no clear D. Between the trimmed V and J ends, which lost 0 bases and 0 bases, there was a span of 6 bases. Per germline, CDR1 SGHNT and CDR2 YYREEE (reference sequence). The length of the CDR3 is 14 residues. CDR3 amino acids: CASSLDRYQETQYF. The CDR3 bases are TGTGCCAGCAGCTTGGACAGATACCAAGAGACCCAGTACTTC.

V gene TRBV15 combines with J gene TRBJ2-3; 7 positions agree with TRBD2. Germline assignment: CDR1 LNHNV and CDR2 YYDKDF (reference sequence). V trimming: 1 base; J trimming: 3 bases; junction bases outside the gene matches: 7. The CDR3 runs to 16 residues. CDR3 sequence (DNA): TGTGCCACCAGCAGAGGGATGGCGGGAGCAACAGATACGCAGTATTTT. Protein: CATSRGMAGATDTQYF. The whole variable domain, filled in from reference TRBV15 and TRBJ2-3, reads DAMVIQNPRYQVTQFGKPVTLSCSQTLNHNVMYWYQQKSSQAPKLLFHYYDKDFNNEADTPDNFQSRRPNTSFCFLDIRSPGLGDTAMYLCATSRGMAGATDTQYFGPGTRLTVL.

This rearrangement joins TRBV5-4 to TRBJ1-4, with D possibly matching TRBD1 (5 bases). The CDR3 consists of 14 residues. The germline gives CDR1 SGHNT, CDR2 YYREEE (reference sequence). V lost 4 bases and J lost 6, with 13 bases in between. Written as DNA, the CDR3 is TGTGCCAGCAGCGGGCAGGGTGGGGATGAAAAACTGTTTTTT. This encodes CASSGQGGDEKLFF.

CDR3 nucleotides: TGCGCCAGCAGCTCCGGACTAGCGGGGGGGCCTTGGAAAGATACGCAGTATTTT. The encoded protein is CASSSGLAGGPWKDTQYF. The chain joins TRBV5-1 to TRBJ2-3; TRBD2 matches 15 bases. The CDR3 contains 18 residues. After removal of 3 bases from V and 5 bases from J, the junction contained 10 bases not matched to a gene. Germline CDR1 SGHRS, CDR2 YFSETQ.

V and J are TRBV7-9 and TRBJ1-4; no clear D. Trimming stripped 1 base from V and 13 bases from J, with 13 bases between. Germline V gene data show CDR1 as SEHNR and CDR2 as FQNEAQ (reference sequence). This CDR3 has 13 residues. The CDR3 bases are TGTGCCAGCAGCTTAGAGCTGGAGAATCTACTGTTTTTT. It codes for CASSLELENLLFF.

The chain recombines TRBV5-1 with TRBJ1-1; D is unclear. The germline CDR1 and CDR2 sequences are SGHRS and YFSETQ. The CDR3 covers 14 residues. V was cut by 0 bases and J by 1 base, with 7 bases left in between. The CDR3 DNA sequence: TGCGCCAGCAGCTTGGGACACCAGAACACTGAAGCTTTCTTT. This encodes CASSLGHQNTEAFF.

The J gene is TRBJ2-1, the V gene TRBV19; D gene ambiguous. V lost 3 bases and J 3 bases, leaving 9 bases between the germline ends. CDR1 is LNHDA, CDR2 SQIVND, per germline (reference sequence). This CDR3 contains 14 residues. CDR3 region: CASSIRVSYNEQFF. CDR3 DNA sequence: TGTGCCAGTAGTATCCGGGTTAGCTACAATGAGCAGTTCTTC.

The genes are TRBV4-1 and TRBJ1-1; D gene uncertain. The V end lost 0 bases, the J end lost 0 bases, and 8 bases lay between the germline ends. The CDR3 length is 15 residues. From germline, CDR1 is MGHRA and CDR2 YSYEKL. CDR3 nucleotides: TGCGCCAGCAGCCAAGAATCCGGTCTGAACACTGAAGCTTTCTTT. Encoded protein: CASSQESGLNTEAFF.

This sequence joins TRBV28 and TRBJ2-3; 11 bases align to TRBD2. The germline CDR1 and CDR2 sequences are MDHEN and SYDVKM. The length of the CDR3 is 15 residues. The junction had 8 bases not matched to a gene; V was cut back by 7 bases and J by 5 bases. The CDR3 DNA reads TGTGCCAGCACCCTTCCTCTAGCGGGAGGAGATACGCAGTATTTT. It specifies CASTLPLAGGDTQYF.

This chain joins TRBV5-1 and TRBJ2-1; TRBD1 matches at 8 bases. The CDR3 is made up of 14 amino acids. V was pared by 2 bases and J by 6 bases, with 4 bases of the junction left unmatched. Germline V gene data show CDR1 as SGHRS and CDR2 as YFSETQ. The CDR3 nucleotides read TGCGCCAGCAGCTTCGGACAGGGAGGCAATGAGCAGTTCTTC. Residues: CASSFGQGGNEQFF.

This chain joins TRBV7-9 and TRBJ1-1; TRBD1 might be the D (6 bases). This CDR3 contains 15 residues. V lost 4 bases to trimming and J lost 4 bases, with 16 bases between them. Per the germline V gene, CDR1 is SEHNR and CDR2 is FQNEAQ (reference sequence). The chain's CDR3 is CASSSMTGLPTEAFF. In nucleotides, the CDR3 is TGTGCCAGCAGCTCTATGACAGGACTCCCCACTGAAGCTTTCTTT.

This chain joins TRBV6-5 and TRBJ1-2; 9 nucleotides align to TRBD1. The CDR3 spans 14 residues. The germline gives CDR1 MNHEY, CDR2 SVGAGI. V trimming: 7 bases; J trimming: 8 bases; junction bases outside the gene matches: 11. CDR3: CASTLSGTGYGYTF. The CDR3 bases are TGTGCCAGCACCCTTTCCGGGACAGGGTACGGCTACACCTTC.